Following are 32 T cell receptor beta chains from one sample sequenced in a study of cytomegalovirus exposure and HLA in healthy donors. PCR was performed using 60 Vbeta and 13 Jbeta primers. Using immunoSEQ multiplex PCR, the repertoire was profiled, and TCRdb retains in-frame clones only, with some absent. This table holds approximately 110,000 clones, roughly four fifths found once. Sequencing input: PBMCs. The receptor set was obtained from a woman aged 45-65 years in good health and CMV-seropositive.

Comments on this clone: One junction end does not reproduce the germline sequence, and a read error may be involved. Other DNA sequences in this specimen translate into the identical CDR3. This chain connects TRBV27 to TRBJ2-5; D perhaps matches TRBD1 (5 bases). CDR3 length equals 15 residues. Per germline, CDR1 MNHEY and CDR2 SMNVEV (reference sequence). For the CDR3, the DNA is TGTGCCAGCAGTTTAGCGACAGCTTACCAGGAGACCCAGTACTTC. It codes for CASSLATAYQETQYF.

This chain connects TRBV11-2 to TRBJ1-4, with TRBD1 as a possible D gene (6 bases). The CDR3 runs 15 residues. V was shortened by 5 bases and J by 3 bases, with 13 bases between the two germline ends. Looked up from germline, CDR1 is SGHAT and CDR2 is FQNNGV. CDR3 loop: CASSTTRGANEKLFF. CDR3 DNA sequence: TGTGCCAGCAGCACGACCAGGGGTGCTAATGAAAAACTGTTTTTT.

The chain employs TRBV5-1 and TRBJ1-2, with a possible D match to TRBD1 (6 bases). Germline loops: CDR1 SGHRS, CDR2 YFSETQ. CDR3 size: 13 residues. The V end lost 4 bases, the J end lost 4 bases, and 11 bases lay between the germline ends. CDR3 sequence reads: CASSLGQIYGYTF. The CDR3 nucleotides are TGCGCCAGCAGCCTAGGACAGATCTATGGCTACACCTTC.

The CDR3 here is CASNPQMRRSYNEQFF. CDR3 DNA: TGTGCCAGCAATCCCCAGATGAGACGGAGCTACAATGAGCAGTTCTTC. V is TRBV28 and J is TRBJ2-1, with D unresolved. V lost 7 bases, J lost 3 bases, and 19 bases lay in between. The germline V gene has CDR1 MDHEN and CDR2 SYDVKM. The CDR3 spans 16 residues.

This clone was seen more than once but under ten times. V gene TRBV18 combines with J gene TRBJ1-2; no definite D call. V was trimmed by 3 bases and J by 4 bases, leaving 15 bases between them. CDR3 length: 15 amino acids. Germline-derived CDR1 and CDR2 are KGHSH and LQKENI. The CDR3: CASSPGRAAGYGYTF. The CDR3, as DNA: TGTGCCAGCTCACCCGGGAGGGCGGCGGGCTATGGCTACACCTTC.

V usage is TRBV6-1 and J usage is TRBJ1-2, with D unclear. This CDR3 is built from 12 residues. The V end was cut by 8 bases, the J end by 0 bases, with 7 bases between. CDR1 is MNHNS and CDR2 is SASEGT in the germline V gene. The DNA for the CDR3 is TGTGCCAGCCATGTAGCTAACTATGGCTACACCTTC. It specifies CASHVANYGYTF.

This clone was observed a handful of times. This rearrangement joins TRBV6-5 to TRBJ1-2; D is undetermined. The CDR3 covers 13 residues. The germline V gene encodes CDR1 MNHEY and CDR2 SVGAGI. V lost 8 bases to trimming and J lost 5 bases, with 15 bases between them. The CDR3 region has the DNA TGTGCCAGCTCACAAGACTGGTGGTATGGCTACACCTTC. It encodes CASSQDWWYGYTF.

The chain is built from TRBV30 and TRBJ1-2, with a weak D call TRBD1 (6 bases). Trimming removed 5 bases from V and 5 bases from J, with 15 bases in between. Germline CDR1 GTSNPN, CDR2 SVGIG (reference sequence). The CDR3 spans 13 residues. This chain's CDR3 is CAWSLGQGYGYTF. The DNA of the CDR3 is TGTGCCTGGTCACTAGGGCAGGGGTATGGCTACACCTTC.

The chain couples TRBV7-9 to TRBJ2-7; TRBD1 matches at 8 bases. CDR3 length: 15 residues. Germline CDR1 reads SEHNR; CDR2 reads FQNEAQ (reference sequence). The ends lost 5 bases at V and 2 bases at J; junction bases unmatched: 8. CDR3 residues: CASSRPDRVAYEQYF. The CDR3 nucleotides are TGTGCCAGCAGCCGGCCGGACAGGGTAGCCTACGAGCAGTACTTC.

This clone was recorded once. The J gene is TRBJ2-1, the V gene TRBV12-5; 9 nucleotides align to TRBD1. The CDR3 totals 13 residues. The germline V gene encodes CDR1 LGHNT and CDR2 FRNRAP. V lost 7 bases and J lost 6; bases outside the gene matches: 4. The CDR3 here is CASVRTGVNEQFF. The CDR3 DNA reads as TGTGCTAGTGTCAGGACAGGGGTCAATGAGCAGTTCTTC. Variable domain in full (rest from reference TRBV12-5 and TRBJ2-1): DARVTQTPRHKVTEMGQEVTMRCQPILGHNTVFWYRQTMMQGLELLAYFRNRAPLDDSGMPKDRFSAEMPDATLATLKIQPSEPRDSAVYFCASVRTGVNEQFFGPGTRLTVL.

This clone was found a few times. The chain employs TRBV7-2 and TRBJ1-4, with D uncertain. V was shortened by 0 bases and J by 0 bases, with 5 bases between the two germline ends. The CDR3 has 15 residues. CDR1 is SGHTA and CDR2 is FQGNSA in the germline V gene. The CDR3 DNA sequence: TGTGCCAGCAGCTTAGCCGGAGCAACTAATGAAAAACTGTTTTTT. Protein product: CASSLAGATNEKLFF.

This chain connects TRBV29-1 to TRBJ2-1; 11 bases align to TRBD2. After removal of 4 bases from V and 7 bases from J, the junction contained 9 bases not matched to a gene. CDR1 SQVTM and CDR2 ANQGSEA come from the germline V gene. The CDR3 is 15 amino acids. CDR3 sequence: CSVVLLAGVGNEQFF. CDR3 coding DNA: TGCAGCGTTGTATTACTAGCGGGGGTTGGGAATGAGCAGTTCTTC.

CDR3 coding DNA: TGTGCCAGCTCACCCTCGGGTGAGCAGTACTTC. This codes for CASSPSGEQYF. J is TRBJ2-7 and V is TRBV18; D uncertain. Germline CDR1 is KGHSH and CDR2 is LQKENI. The CDR3 consists of 11 residues. V shed 3 bases and J shed 7 bases, with 7 bases lying between them.

There are a few counts of this clone. The V gene is TRBV5-1, the J gene TRBJ2-5, with 12 bases fitting TRBD1. Trimming at V came to 3 bases and at J to 5 bases, leaving 8 bases not matched to a gene. Germline V gene data show CDR1 as SGHRS and CDR2 as YFSETQ. The CDR3 sequence is 16 residues long. The chain's CDR3 is CASSSTGQGAMETQYF. The CDR3 nucleotides read TGCGCCAGCAGCTCCACGGGACAGGGGGCGATGGAGACCCAGTACTTC.

This chain connects TRBV9 to TRBJ2-5; 10 nucleotides align to TRBD2. The CDR3 totals 15 residues. In germline, CDR1 is SGDLS, CDR2 YYNGEE. V was pared by 1 base and J by 3 bases, with 3 bases of the junction left unmatched. The CDR3 region is CASSVIAGGEETQYF. The DNA of the CDR3 is TGTGCCAGCAGCGTAATAGCGGGGGGCGAAGAGACCCAGTACTTC.

The V and J genes are TRBV18 and TRBJ1-2, with 8 bases fitting TRBD1. The CDR3 length is 17 residues. Germline CDR1 and CDR2: KGHSH and LQKENI. Trimming cost V 3 bases and J 10 bases; bases outside gene matches: 19. This CDR3 is CASSPVNRGIFRNDYTF. The CDR3 coding sequence is TGTGCCAGCTCACCCGTAAACAGGGGGATCTTTAGGAATGACTACACCTTC.

This chain connects TRBV7-2 to TRBJ1-5, with 7 positions matching TRBD1. CDR3 length: 15 residues. Per the germline V gene, CDR1 is SGHTA and CDR2 is FQGNSA. The V segment lost 6 bases and the J segment 0 bases; nucleotides outside the gene matches: 5. The chain's CDR3 is CASRTGTDSNQPQHF. The CDR3 DNA reads TGTGCCAGCAGAACCGGGACAGATAGCAATCAGCCCCAGCATTTT.

The V and J genes are TRBV11-2 and TRBJ2-3, with unresolved D. The V gene lost 5 bases and the J gene lost 6 bases, with 9 bases spanning the gap. Germline V gene lookup returns CDR1 SGHAT and CDR2 FQNNGV. The CDR3 has 12 residues. DNA for the CDR3: TGTGCCAGCAGCCCCAACGGGGATACGCAGTATTTT. This sequence encodes CASSPNGDTQYF.

This clone has a single count. V usage is TRBV27 and J usage is TRBJ1-2; the D gene is possibly TRBD1 (5 bases). V was clipped by 5 bases and J by 7 bases, with 11 bases between them. CDR3 length: 12 residues. The germline V gene encodes CDR1 MNHEY and CDR2 SMNVEV (reference sequence). In DNA, the CDR3 is TGTGCCAGCAGTCGCCAGGGCTCTGGCTACACCTTC. Residues: CASSRQGSGYTF.

The count of this clone is one. The chain recombines TRBV5-1 with TRBJ2-5; TRBD1 matches 7 bases. Losses at the gene ends were 0 bases for V and 4 bases for J; bases not matched to a gene: 6. This CDR3 has 15 residues. Germline V gene sequence: CDR1 SGHRS, CDR2 YFSETQ. The CDR3 reads CASSLERGHGETQYF. As DNA, the CDR3 is TGCGCCAGCAGCTTGGAGAGGGGGCACGGAGAGACCCAGTACTTC.

This rearrangement joins TRBV28 to TRBJ2-7, with 7 bases that match TRBD1. J lost 7 bases, V lost 6 bases, and 9 bases had no gene match. There are 13 residues in the CDR3. The germline CDR1 and CDR2 sequences are MDHEN and SYDVKM. CDR3 sequence: CASRILGGLEQYF. Here the CDR3 DNA reads TGTGCCAGCAGGATACTAGGGGGCTTAGAGCAGTACTTC.

The V and J genes are TRBV18 and TRBJ1-1, with D perhaps TRBD1 (6 bases). The V gene lost 1 base and the J gene lost 4 bases, with 13 bases spanning the gap. This CDR3 contains 15 residues. Germline-derived CDR1 and CDR2 are KGHSH and LQKENI. In nucleotides, the CDR3 is TGTGCCAGCTCACCACTGGCTCAGGGGAGCACTGAAGCTTTCTTT. Its translation: CASSPLAQGSTEAFF.

The rearrangement joins TRBV7-2 to TRBJ1-4, with 7 bases identical to TRBD1. Germline assignment: CDR1 SGHTA and CDR2 FQGNSA. Germline trimming cut 3 bases from V and 5 bases from J; bases unmatched to any gene: 3. The length of the CDR3 is 14 residues. Written as DNA, the CDR3 is TGTGCCAGCAGCTTCCAACAGGGGAATGAAAAACTGTTTTTT. Translating it yields CASSFQQGNEKLFF.

V and J are TRBV29-1 and TRBJ2-1; D might be TRBD1 (6 bases). Germline loops: CDR1 SQVTM, CDR2 ANQGSEA. The length of the CDR3 is 12 residues. V gave up 3 bases and J gave up 6 bases, with 9 bases separating them. Here the CDR3 reads CSVDPRGNEQFF. The DNA of the CDR3 is TGCAGCGTTGATCCCAGGGGCAATGAGCAGTTCTTC.

The chain combines TRBV5-1 with TRBJ1-6, with a possible D match to TRBD1 (5 bases). V was clipped by 1 base and J by 4 bases, with 24 bases between them. The CDR3 is made up of 20 amino acids. The germline V gene encodes CDR1 SGHRS and CDR2 YFSETQ. CDR3 DNA: TGCGCCAGCAGCTTGCTTCCGACAAGCACGTCGGAGGGGTATAATTCACCCCTCCACTTT. This codes for CASSLLPTSTSEGYNSPLHF.

This clone turned up a few times. The V call is TRBV4-1, the J call TRBJ1-1, with D tentatively TRBD1 (5 bases). Trimming left V 6 bases short and J 6 bases short, with 17 bases between. CDR3 length equals 14 residues. Looked up from germline, CDR1 is MGHRA and CDR2 is YSYEKL. CDR3 bases: TGCGCCAGCAGTCACGTCGGTCAGGGTCCTGAAGCTTTCTTT. Encoded protein: CASSHVGQGPEAFF.

This clone was seen a handful of times. The J gene is TRBJ2-1, the V gene TRBV10-3; 10 bases fit TRBD2. CDR1 is ENHRY, CDR2 SYGVKD, per germline. This CDR3 has 14 amino acids. The J segment lost 6 bases and the V segment lost 5 bases, leaving 4 bases of the junction unmatched. CDR3 loop: CAISKERGGNEQFF. The CDR3 DNA follows: TGTGCCATCAGTAAAGAGCGGGGGGGCAATGAGCAGTTCTTC.

This chain joins TRBV7-9 and TRBJ2-2, with D tentatively TRBD2 (5 bases). Per germline, CDR1 SEHNR and CDR2 FQNEAQ (reference sequence). V was trimmed by 2 bases and J by 3 bases, leaving 7 bases between them. The CDR3 is made up of 14 amino acids. In DNA, the CDR3 is TGTGCCAGCAGCTTAAGAGCGGACACCGGGGAGCTGTTTTTT. Its translation is CASSLRADTGELFF.

In this sample, this clone turned up once. The chain couples TRBV6-6 to TRBJ2-7; D uncertain. V lost 2 bases and J 5 bases, leaving 10 bases between the germline ends. Germline V gene data show CDR1 as MNHNY and CDR2 as SVGAGI (reference sequence). The CDR3 extends over 13 amino acids. CDR3 region: CASSYPNSDEQYF. CDR3 DNA sequence: TGTGCCAGCAGTTACCCAAACTCGGACGAGCAGTACTTC.

Remarks on this clone: A read error may account for a junction end that differs from germline. The V and J genes are TRBV10-1 and TRBJ2-1, with 8 bases identical to TRBD2. CDR1 and CDR2 from the germline V gene are WNHNN and SYGVQD (reference sequence). This CDR3 is built from 14 residues. CDR3 nucleotides: TGCGCCAGCAGGACGGGGGGGCCTTACACTGAGCAGTTCTTC. Protein product: CASRTGGPYTEQFF.

This clone was seen a handful of times. Additional DNA sequences in this sample encode the identical CDR3. The V and J genes are TRBV4-3 and TRBJ2-5; D perhaps matches TRBD2 (5 bases). With 0 bases removed from V and 7 bases from J, the gap between germline ends came to 6 bases. The germline CDR1 and CDR2 sequences are LGHNA and YSLEER. CDR3 length: 12 residues. CDR3 residues: CASSQDRGTQYF. The CDR3 nucleotides read TGCGCCAGCAGCCAAGATCGGGGGACCCAGTACTTC.

J is TRBJ2-3 and V is TRBV5-4; D might be TRBD2 (6 bases). The germline V gene encodes CDR1 SGHNT and CDR2 YYREEE (reference sequence). V was cut by 2 bases and J by 2 bases, with 12 bases left in between. CDR3 length: 15 amino acids. CDR3 region: CASSLIGGATDTQYF. The DNA of the CDR3 is TGTGCCAGCAGCTTAATCGGCGGGGCCACAGATACGCAGTATTTT.